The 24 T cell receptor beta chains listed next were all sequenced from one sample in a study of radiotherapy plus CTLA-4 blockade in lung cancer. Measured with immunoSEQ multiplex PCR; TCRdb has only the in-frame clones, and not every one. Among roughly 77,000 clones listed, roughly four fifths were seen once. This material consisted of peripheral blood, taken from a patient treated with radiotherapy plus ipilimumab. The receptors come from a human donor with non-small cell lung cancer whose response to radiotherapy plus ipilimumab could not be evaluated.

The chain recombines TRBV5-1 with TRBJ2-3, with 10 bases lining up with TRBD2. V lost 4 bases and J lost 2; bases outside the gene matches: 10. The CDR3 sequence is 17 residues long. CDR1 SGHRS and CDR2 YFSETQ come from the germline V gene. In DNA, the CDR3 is TGCGCCAGCAGCCCGGAGAGGAGCGGGAGGGCCACAGATACGCAGTATTTT. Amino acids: CASSPERSGRATDTQYF.

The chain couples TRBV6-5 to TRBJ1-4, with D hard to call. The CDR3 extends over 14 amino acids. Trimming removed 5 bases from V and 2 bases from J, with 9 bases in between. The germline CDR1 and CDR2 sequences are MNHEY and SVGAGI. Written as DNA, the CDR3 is TGTGCCAGCAGTCCTACCGGGACTAATGAAAAACTGTTTTTT. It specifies CASSPTGTNEKLFF.

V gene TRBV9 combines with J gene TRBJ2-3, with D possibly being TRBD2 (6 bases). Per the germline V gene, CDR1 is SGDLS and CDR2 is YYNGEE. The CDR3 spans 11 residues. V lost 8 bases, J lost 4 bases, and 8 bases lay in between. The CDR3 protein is CASGGADTQYF. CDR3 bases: TGTGCCAGTGGAGGGGCAGATACGCAGTATTTT.

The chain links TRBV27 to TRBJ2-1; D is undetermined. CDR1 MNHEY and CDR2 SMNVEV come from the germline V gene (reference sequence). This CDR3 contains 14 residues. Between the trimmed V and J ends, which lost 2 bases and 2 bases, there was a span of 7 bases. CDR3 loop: CASSLSRAYNEQFF. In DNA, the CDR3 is TGTGCCAGCAGTTTAAGTAGAGCCTACAATGAGCAGTTCTTC.

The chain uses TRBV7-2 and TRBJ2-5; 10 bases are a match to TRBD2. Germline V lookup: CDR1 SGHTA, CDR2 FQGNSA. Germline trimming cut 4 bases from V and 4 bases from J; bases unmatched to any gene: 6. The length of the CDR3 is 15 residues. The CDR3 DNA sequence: TGTGCCAGCAGCTCCGAGCGGGGGGGCCCAGAGACCCAGTACTTC. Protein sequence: CASSSERGGPETQYF.

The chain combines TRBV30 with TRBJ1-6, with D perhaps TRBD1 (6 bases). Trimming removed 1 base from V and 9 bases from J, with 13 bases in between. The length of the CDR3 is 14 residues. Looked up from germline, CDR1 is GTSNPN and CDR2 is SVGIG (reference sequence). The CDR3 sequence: CAWSGGQGISPLHF. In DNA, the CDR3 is TGTGCCTGGAGTGGAGGGCAGGGGATTTCACCCCTCCACTTT.

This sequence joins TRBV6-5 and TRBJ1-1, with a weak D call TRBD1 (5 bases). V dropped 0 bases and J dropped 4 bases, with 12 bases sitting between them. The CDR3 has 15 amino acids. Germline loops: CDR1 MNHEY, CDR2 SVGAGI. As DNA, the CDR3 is TGTGCCAGCAGTTACTCTAGGCAGGGAGGCACTGAAGCTTTCTTT. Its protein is CASSYSRQGGTEAFF.

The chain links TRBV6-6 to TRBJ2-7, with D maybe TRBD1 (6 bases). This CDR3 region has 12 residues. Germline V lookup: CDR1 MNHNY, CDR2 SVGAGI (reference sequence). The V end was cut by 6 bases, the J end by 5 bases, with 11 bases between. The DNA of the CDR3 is TGTGCCAGCAGGCCCAGGGGCAACGAGCAGTACTTC. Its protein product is CASRPRGNEQYF.

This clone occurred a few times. The CDR3 sequence: CASSQQTGGVTEAFF. Here the CDR3 DNA reads TGTGCCAGCAGCCAACAGACAGGGGGGGTCACTGAAGCTTTCTTT. The V call is TRBV6-6, the J call TRBJ1-1, with 9 positions matching TRBD1. With V trimmed by 6 bases and J by 4 bases, 9 bases remained unmatched. The CDR3 is made up of 15 amino acids. Germline V lookup: CDR1 MNHNY, CDR2 SVGAGI (reference sequence).

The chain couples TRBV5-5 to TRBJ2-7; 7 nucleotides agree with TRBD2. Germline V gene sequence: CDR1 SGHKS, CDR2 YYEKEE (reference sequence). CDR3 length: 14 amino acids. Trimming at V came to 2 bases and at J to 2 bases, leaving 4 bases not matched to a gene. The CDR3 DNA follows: TGTGCCAGCAGCTTAACTAGCGATGCCTACGAGCAGTACTTC. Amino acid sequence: CASSLTSDAYEQYF.

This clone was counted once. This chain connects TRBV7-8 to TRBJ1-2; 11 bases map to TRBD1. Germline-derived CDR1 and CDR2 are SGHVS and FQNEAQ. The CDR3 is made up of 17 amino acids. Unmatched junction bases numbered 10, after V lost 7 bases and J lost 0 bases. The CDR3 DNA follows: TGTGCCAGCAACCCCGGGACAGGGGGAAGAGCTAACTATGGCTACACCTTC. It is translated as CASNPGTGGRANYGYTF.

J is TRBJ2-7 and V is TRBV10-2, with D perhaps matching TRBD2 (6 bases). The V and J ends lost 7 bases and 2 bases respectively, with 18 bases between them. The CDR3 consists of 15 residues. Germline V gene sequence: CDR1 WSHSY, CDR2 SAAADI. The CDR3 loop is CASKPGALAPYEQYF. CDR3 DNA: TGCGCCAGCAAACCCGGGGCACTAGCTCCCTACGAGCAGTACTTC.

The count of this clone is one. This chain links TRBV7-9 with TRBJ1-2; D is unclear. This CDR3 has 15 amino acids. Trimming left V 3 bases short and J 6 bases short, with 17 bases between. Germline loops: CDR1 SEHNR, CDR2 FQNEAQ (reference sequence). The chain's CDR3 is CASSLSLLVSHGYTF. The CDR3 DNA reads TGTGCCAGCAGCTTGAGCCTCCTCGTTAGCCATGGCTACACCTTC.

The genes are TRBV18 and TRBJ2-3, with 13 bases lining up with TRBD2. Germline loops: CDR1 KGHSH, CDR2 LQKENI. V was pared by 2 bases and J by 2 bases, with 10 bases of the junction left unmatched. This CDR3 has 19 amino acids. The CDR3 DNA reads TGTGCCAGCTCACCATTCGGACTAGCGGGAGAGTCTCCCACAGATACGCAGTATTTT. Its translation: CASSPFGLAGESPTDTQYF.

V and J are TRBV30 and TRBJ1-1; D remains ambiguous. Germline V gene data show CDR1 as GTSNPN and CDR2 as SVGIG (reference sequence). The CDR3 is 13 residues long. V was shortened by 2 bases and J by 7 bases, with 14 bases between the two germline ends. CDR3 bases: TGTGCCTGGAGTACGGGGTTTAGAGTTGAAGCTTTCTTT. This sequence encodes CAWSTGFRVEAFF.

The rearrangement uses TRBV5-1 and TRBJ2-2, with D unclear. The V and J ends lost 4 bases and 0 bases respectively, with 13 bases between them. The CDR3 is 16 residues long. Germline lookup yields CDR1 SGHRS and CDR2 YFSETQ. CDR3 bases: TGCGCCAGCAGCACCAGAACATCGTCGAACACCGGGGAGCTGTTTTTT. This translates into CASSTRTSSNTGELFF.

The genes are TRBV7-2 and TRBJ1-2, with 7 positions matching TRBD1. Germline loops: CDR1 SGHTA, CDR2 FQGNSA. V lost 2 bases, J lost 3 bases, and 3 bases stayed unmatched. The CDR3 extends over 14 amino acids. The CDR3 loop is CASSLTGAHYGYTF. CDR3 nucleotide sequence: TGTGCCAGCAGCTTAACAGGGGCCCACTATGGCTACACCTTC.

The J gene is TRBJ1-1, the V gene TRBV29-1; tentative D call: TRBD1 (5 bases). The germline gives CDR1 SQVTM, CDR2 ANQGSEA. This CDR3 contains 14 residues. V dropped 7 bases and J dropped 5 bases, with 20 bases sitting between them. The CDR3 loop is CSAHPGGLETEAFF. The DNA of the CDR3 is TGCAGCGCCCACCCGGGGGGTCTGGAAACTGAAGCTTTCTTT.

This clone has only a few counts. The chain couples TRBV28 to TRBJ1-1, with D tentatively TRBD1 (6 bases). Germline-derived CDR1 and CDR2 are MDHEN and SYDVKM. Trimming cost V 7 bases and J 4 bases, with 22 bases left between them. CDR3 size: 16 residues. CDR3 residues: CASTPLSGGIGTEAFF. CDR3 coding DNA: TGTGCCAGCACCCCCTTATCGGGGGGCATAGGCACTGAAGCTTTCTTT.

In DNA, the CDR3 is TGTGCCAGCAGGGGCGGCGGGGGGGGATTTGGGAACACTGAAGCTTTCTTT. Its translation is CASRGGGGGFGNTEAFF. The V and J genes are TRBV2 and TRBJ1-1; possibly TRBD1 for D (5 bases). V gave up 6 bases and J gave up 1 base, with 21 bases separating them. CDR3 length: 17 amino acids. Looked up from germline, CDR1 is SNHLY and CDR2 is FYNNEI. Using reference TRBV2 and TRBJ1-1 for the parts outside the CDR3, the full variable domain is EPEVTQTPSHQVTQMGQEVILRCVPISNHLYFYWYRQILGQKVEFLVSFYNNEISEKSEIFDDQFSVERPDGSNFTLKIRSTKLEDSAMYFCASRGGGGGFGNTEAFFGQGTRLTVV.

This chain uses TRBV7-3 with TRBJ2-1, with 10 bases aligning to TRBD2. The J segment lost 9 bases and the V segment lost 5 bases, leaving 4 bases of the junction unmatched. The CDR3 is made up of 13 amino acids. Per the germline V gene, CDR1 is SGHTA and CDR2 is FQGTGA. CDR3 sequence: CASSTASGGEQFF. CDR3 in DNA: TGTGCCAGCAGCACCGCTAGCGGGGGTGAGCAGTTCTTC.

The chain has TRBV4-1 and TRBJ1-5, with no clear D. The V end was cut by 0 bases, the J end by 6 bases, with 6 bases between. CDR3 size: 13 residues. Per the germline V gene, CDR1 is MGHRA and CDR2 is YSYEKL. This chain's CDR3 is CASSQDLGQPQHF. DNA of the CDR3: TGCGCCAGCAGCCAAGATCTAGGTCAGCCCCAGCATTTT.

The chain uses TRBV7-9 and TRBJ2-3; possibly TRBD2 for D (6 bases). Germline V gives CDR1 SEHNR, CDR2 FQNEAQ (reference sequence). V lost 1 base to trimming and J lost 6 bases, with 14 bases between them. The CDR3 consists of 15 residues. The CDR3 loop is CASSLGDERGDTQYF. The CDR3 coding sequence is TGTGCCAGCAGCTTAGGGGATGAACGGGGGGATACGCAGTATTTT. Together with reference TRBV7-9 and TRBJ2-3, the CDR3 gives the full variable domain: DTGVSQNPRHKITKRGQNVTFRCDPISEHNRLYWYRQTLGQGPEFLTYFQNEAQLEKSRLLSDRFSAERPKGSFSTLEIQRTEQGDSAMYLCASSLGDERGDTQYFGPGTRLTVL.

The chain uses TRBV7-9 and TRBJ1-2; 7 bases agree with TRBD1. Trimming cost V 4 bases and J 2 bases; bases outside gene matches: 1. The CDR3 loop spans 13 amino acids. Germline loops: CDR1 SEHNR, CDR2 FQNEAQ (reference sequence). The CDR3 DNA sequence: TGTGCCAGCAGCTCGACAGGGAACTATGGCTACACCTTC. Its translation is CASSSTGNYGYTF.